One TCR beta chain is described in this entry. This sample is drawn from a study of T cell responses to AZD1222 COVID-19 vaccine. This table comes from immunoSEQ multiplex PCR, and its TCRdb copy is limited to in-frame clones, with some not included. The sample records more than 150,000 clones, more than 75% being singletons. CDR3 length equals 16 residues. Trimming removed 1 base at V and 2 bases at J, with 13 bases between. The germline gives CDR1 SGHRS, CDR2 YFSETQ. The source material was peripheral blood, sampled on day 0 of MenACWY control vaccination. The source is an adult in good health. V gene TRBV5-1 combines with J gene TRBJ1-3; D is unresolved. The CDR3 region is CASSLTLIGTGNTIYF. CDR3 nucleotide sequence: TGCGCCAGCAGCTTGACCCTTATAGGGACTGGAAACACCATATATTTT.